The rows below give T cell receptor beta chains drawn from one sample of a study of CD8 T cells in Susac syndrome. One entry per CDR3 protein results from TCRdb running MiXCR on the immunoSEQ multiplex PCR reads. The sample consists of roughly 130,000 distinct CDR3 sequences, approximately 95% of them appearing once. The material sequenced was CD4+ T cells from PBMCs. These TCRs come from a human donor with multiple sclerosis. The CDR3 runs from the conserved cysteine through the conserved F or W. Each record gives: D gene, clone size, J gene, V gene, CDR3 DNA, CDR3 protein. D genes are given only for firm matches. Clone size is given for some rows only: seen once, a few or many times, or a class if the clone is expanded.

TRBD2 | . | TRBJ2-7 | TRBV20-1 | TGCAGTGCTAGAGATCCGCAGCCGACTAGCGGCACCTACGAGCAGTACTTC | CSARDPQPTSGTYEQYF
. | . | TRBJ1-1 | TRBV9 | TGTGCCAGCAGCCCAGCGGGAACAGGGATAGAGGCTTTCTTT | CASSPAGTGIEAFF
TRBD1 | . | TRBJ1-1 | TRBV12-5 | TGTGCTAGTGGACACAAACAGGGGGCTGAAGCTTTCTTT | CASGHKQGAEAFF
TRBD1 | few | TRBJ2-5 | TRBV6-1 | TGTGCCAGCAGTTTCGACAGGGGGGAGACCCAGTACTTC | CASSFDRGETQYF
. | . | TRBJ2-7 | TRBV29-1 | TGCAGCGTTGACTGGCCCGAGGGGGAGCAGTACTTC | CSVDWPEGEQYF
. | . | TRBJ1-3 | TRBV29-1 | TGCAGCGTTGGTCGGGGAGGGGACACCATATATTTT | CSVGRGGDTIYF
. | . | TRBJ2-7 | TRBV6-5 | TGTGCCAGCAGGCGAACAGGGCACGAGCAGTACTTC | CASRRTGHEQYF
. | . | TRBJ2-7 | TRBV20-1 | TGCAGTGCTAGAGGGGTTTTCATAGGAAGGGACGAGCAGTACTTC | CSARGVFIGRDEQYF
. | . | TRBJ2-3 | TRBV4-2 | TGCGCCAGCAGCCTAATCCCGGGAGCTAGCACAGATACGCAGTATTTT | CASSLIPGASTDTQYF
TRBD1 | . | TRBJ2-1 | TRBV4-1 | TGCGCCAGCAGCCTACAGACAGGGGATTACAATGAGCAGTTCTTC | CASSLQTGDYNEQFF
. | few | TRBJ2-3 | TRBV12-3/TRBV12-4 | TGTGCCAGCAGTTTAGCGCACCCCACAGATACGCAGTATTTT | CASSLAHPTDTQYF
. | . | TRBJ2-1 | TRBV3-1 | TGTGCCAGCAGCCAAGATCGGGTAGCTGGGTATGAGCAGTTCTTC | CASSQDRVAGYEQFF
. | once | TRBJ1-1 | TRBV18 | TGTGCCAGCTCACCCGATATTGGAAACACTGAAGCTTTCTTT | CASSPDIGNTEAFF
. | . | TRBJ2-1 | TRBV15 | TGTGCCACCAGCAGAGTTCCTAGCAATGAGCAGTTCTTC | CATSRVPSNEQFF
. | . | TRBJ1-6 | TRBV5-4 | TGTGCCAGCAGCTTGGTGGCAGGTGATAATTCACCCCTCCACTTT | CASSLVAGDNSPLHF
. | . | TRBJ1-1 | TRBV7-9 | TGTGCCAGCAGTGCCGACGCAGTCATGAACACTGAAGCTTTCTTT | CASSADAVMNTEAFF
. | . | TRBJ2-7 | TRBV14 | TGTGCCAGCAGCCAAAATAGACAGAGGTCCTACGAGCAGTACTTC | CASSQNRQRSYEQYF
TRBD1 | once | TRBJ2-5 | TRBV9 | TGTGCCAGCAGCGTTAGCATGACAGGGCAAGAGACCCAGTACTTC | CASSVSMTGQETQYF
TRBD2 | once | TRBJ2-1 | TRBV20-1 | TGCAGTGCTTCTGGACTAGCGGGAGGGCCTAGGTACAATGAGCAGTTCTTC | CSASGLAGGPRYNEQFF
. | . | TRBJ1-1 | TRBV3-1 | TGTGCCAGCAGCCCTTTACAGTCAACAGCTGAAGCTTTCTTT | CASSPLQSTAEAFF
TRBD1 | . | TRBJ2-7 | TRBV5-4 | TGTGCCAGCAGCTTGGGTTCGGGACAGGGTTACGAGCAGTACTTC | CASSLGSGQGYEQYF
TRBD2 | . | TRBJ2-5 | TRBV30 | TGTGCTCGGACGAGACTAGCGGGCGGGACCCAGTACTTC | CARTRLAGGTQYF
. | . | TRBJ1-5 | TRBV12-3/TRBV12-4 | TGTGCCAGCAGCCCCCTTCGGGACAACAATCAGCCCCAGCATTTT | CASSPLRDNNQPQHF
. | . | TRBJ1-4 | TRBV28 | TGTGCCAGCAGTTTAACTAATGAAAAACTGTTTTTT | CASSLTNEKLFF
TRBD1 | once | TRBJ2-7 | TRBV5-6 | TGTGCCAGCAGCCGCGGCATTGGGACAGGGATTCCCTACGAGCAGTACTTC | CASSRGIGTGIPYEQYF
. | once | TRBJ1-2 | TRBV19 | TGTGCCAGTAGTATGATGGCTGCCCTCCTCTACACCTTC | CASSMMAALLYTF
TRBD2 | . | TRBJ2-7 | TRBV12-3/TRBV12-4 | TGTGCCAGCAGTTTAGCGCAGGGACTAGCGGGAGGGGGCTACGAGCAGTACTTC | CASSLAQGLAGGGYEQYF
TRBD1 | . | TRBJ2-7 | TRBV7-2 | TGTGCCAGCAGCTCTACAGGGGGCCGTAGCTCCTACGAGCAGTACTTC | CASSSTGGRSSYEQYF
. | once | TRBJ2-6 | TRBV3-1 | TGTGCCAGCAGCCAAGCCTCTGGGGCCAACGTCCTGACTTTC | CASSQASGANVLTF
. | . | TRBJ1-5 | TRBV20-1 | TGCAGTGCTACAAAGGGCGACCTTAATCAGCCCCAGCATTTT | CSATKGDLNQPQHF
. | . | TRBJ2-5 | TRBV20-1 | TGCAGTGCCGGACCCCGTTCGAGAGAGACCCAGTACTTC | CSAGPRSRETQYF
. | . | TRBJ2-3 | TRBV19 | TGTGCCAGTTCACATCGGGCCGGAGGGGGCACAGATACGCAGTATTTT | CASSHRAGGGTDTQYF
. | . | TRBJ2-3 | TRBV9 | TGTGCCAGCAGCGTAGATTCTTTGACAGATACGCAGTATTTT | CASSVDSLTDTQYF
. | once | TRBJ2-1 | TRBV29-1 | TGCAGCGTGAGGGAGTCGGTCAACTCCCAGTACAATGAGCAGTTCTTC | CSVRESVNSQYNEQFF
. | . | TRBJ1-2 | TRBV7-6 | TGTGCCAGCAGCACAAGCCAGGAACTCCCCTATGGCTACACCTTC | CASSTSQELPYGYTF
. | . | TRBJ2-7 | TRBV30 | TGTGCCTGGAGCGAAGGACCAGGGGTAATCTTC | CAWSEGPGVIF
TRBD2 | . | TRBJ2-3 | TRBV7-2 | TGTGCCAGCAGCTTAGCCGCTAGCGGGGGGCAAGATACGCAGTATTTT | CASSLAASGGQDTQYF
. | . | TRBJ2-4 | TRBV6-2/TRBV6-3 | TGTGCCAGCAGTTACTCGGGGATACTGAACATTCAGTACTTC | CASSYSGILNIQYF
. | . | TRBJ2-1 | TRBV20-1 | TGCAGCGAAATCTCCGGGCCCGACTACAATGAGCAGTTCTTC | CSEISGPDYNEQFF
. | . | TRBJ2-2 | TRBV7-2 | TGTGCCAGCAGCTTTCGGACTCTTACCGGGGAGCTGTTTTTT | CASSFRTLTGELFF
. | . | TRBJ2-4 | TRBV28 | TGTGCCAGCAGTTTACCCTTAAGTCTAGCCAAAAACATTCAGTACTTC | CASSLPLSLAKNIQYF
. | . | TRBJ1-2 | TRBV6-1 | TGTGCCAGCAGTGAAAGGGTATATGGCTACACCTTC | CASSERVYGYTF
. | . | TRBJ1-2 | TRBV12-3/TRBV12-4 | TGTGCCAGCAGCCCGGTCAGGAACTATGGCTACACCTTC | CASSPVRNYGYTF
. | . | TRBJ2-1 | TRBV24-1 | TGTGCCACCAGTGAACCCACAGGGAATGAGCAGTTCTTC | CATSEPTGNEQFF
TRBD1 | . | TRBJ1-5 | TRBV12-3/TRBV12-4 | TGTGCCAGCAGCCGTCGTACAGGGGATAGCAATCAGCCCCAGCATTTT | CASSRRTGDSNQPQHF
TRBD1 | . | TRBJ1-2 | TRBV12-3/TRBV12-4 | TGTGCCAGCAGCCTGACAGGGATCAATGGCTACACCTTC | CASSLTGINGYTF
. | . | TRBJ2-7 | TRBV6-1 | TGTGCCAGCAGTGACCTTTCTTGGGCTTACTACGAGCAGTACTTC | CASSDLSWAYYEQYF
. | . | TRBJ2-5 | TRBV4-2 | TGTGCCAGCAGGACCGGGGCCCAAGAGACCCAGTACTTC | CASRTGAQETQYF
TRBD2 | . | TRBJ2-1 | TRBV5-1 | TGCGCCAGCAGCTTGGTTCCTAGCGGGGACAATGAGCAGTTCTTC | CASSLVPSGDNEQFF
. | . | TRBJ2-5 | TRBV7-2 | TGTGCCAGCAGCCCATCTCTTAAACGGGGCGCGGAGACCCAGTACTTC | CASSPSLKRGAETQYF